This T cell receptor (beta chain) emerged from a study of T-cell reconstitution after alpha-beta-depleted transplantation in children. TCRbeta library preparation incorporated unique molecular identifiers. Each CDR3 protein is one row after TCRdb ran MiXCR on the PCR reads. Among approximately 520,000 distinct CDR3 sequences listed, 32% were seen once. CDR1 is SGHDT and CDR2 is YYEEEE in the germline V gene. CDR3 length equals 13 residues. With 4 bases removed from V and 6 bases from J, the gap between germline ends came to 10 bases. Here the sequenced sample was PBMCs from the stem cell graft donor, taken from the stem cell graft. This rearrangement joins TRBV5-6 to TRBJ2-2; D is perhaps TRBD1 or TRBD2 (6 bases each). This sequence originates from a human donor who donated a stem cell graft to a child with aplastic anemia. The CDR3 sequence: CASSIRGAGELFF. The CDR3, as DNA: TGTGCCAGCAGCATTAGGGGGGCCGGGGAGCTGTTTTTT.